This TCR beta chain was profiled in a study of cytomegalovirus exposure and HLA in healthy donors. Study conclusions and caveats: A later analysis linked about 17,000 TCR beta sequences to HLA alleles at 0.05 false discovery rate. In vitro testing confirmed a few CMV-associated chains as specific for CMV antigens.

With respect to this clone: Antigen specificity is unknown.

The PCR used 60 Vbeta and 13 Jbeta primers. As handled by the study authors: Tens of millions of unique TCR beta chains, roughly 10 million shared, were counted in a later analysis. Generated by immunoSEQ multiplex PCR, the TCRdb table keeps only in-frame clones and is missing some. V, J and clone size were drawn from that table, and D and trimming were deduced from the DNA. The sample comprises 160,000 or so clones, around 80% of which are singletons, and roughly 10% rests with the top ten. The J segment lost 9 bases and the V segment lost 9 bases, leaving 18 bases of the junction unmatched. CDR1 is LNHDA and CDR2 is SQIVND in the germline V gene (reference sequence). The CDR3 spans 16 residues.

The TCR comes from a man younger than 35 in good health and CMV-seropositive. The chain combines TRBV19 with TRBJ2-3; 10 bases agree with TRBD2. Sequencing input: PBMCs. The CDR3 DNA reads as TGTGCCAGCACCCAGAGGGAAGCGGGGGGGCCAGGGACGCAGTATTTT. It yields the protein CASTQREAGGPGTQYF.